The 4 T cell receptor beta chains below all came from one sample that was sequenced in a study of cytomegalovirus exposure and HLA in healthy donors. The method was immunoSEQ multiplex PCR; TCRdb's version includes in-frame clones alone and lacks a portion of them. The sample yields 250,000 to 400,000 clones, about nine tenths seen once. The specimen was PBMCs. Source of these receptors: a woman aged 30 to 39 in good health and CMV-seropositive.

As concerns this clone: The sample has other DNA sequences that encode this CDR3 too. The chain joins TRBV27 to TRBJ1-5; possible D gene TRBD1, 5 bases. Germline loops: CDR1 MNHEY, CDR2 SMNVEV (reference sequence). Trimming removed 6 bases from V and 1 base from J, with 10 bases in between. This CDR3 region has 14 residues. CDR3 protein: CASSFGGSNQPQHF. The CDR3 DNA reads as TGTGCCAGCAGCTTCGGGGGGAGCAATCAGCCCCAGCATTTT.

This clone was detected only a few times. The CDR3 sequence is CASRGQGGEKLFF. The CDR3 nucleotides read TGCGCCAGCAGGGGACAGGGAGGTGAAAAACTGTTTTTT. The V call is TRBV4-1, the J call TRBJ1-4, with 9 positions matching TRBD1. The CDR3 spans 13 residues. Germline CDR1 MGHRA, CDR2 YSYEKL. V trimming: 6 bases; J trimming: 7 bases; junction bases outside the gene matches: 3.

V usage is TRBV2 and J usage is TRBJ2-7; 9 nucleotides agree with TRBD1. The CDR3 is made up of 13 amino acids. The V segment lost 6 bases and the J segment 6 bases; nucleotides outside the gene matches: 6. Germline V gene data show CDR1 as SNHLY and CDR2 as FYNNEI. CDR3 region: CASRAGTGSEQYF. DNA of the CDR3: TGTGCCAGCAGAGCCGGGACAGGGTCCGAGCAGTACTTC.

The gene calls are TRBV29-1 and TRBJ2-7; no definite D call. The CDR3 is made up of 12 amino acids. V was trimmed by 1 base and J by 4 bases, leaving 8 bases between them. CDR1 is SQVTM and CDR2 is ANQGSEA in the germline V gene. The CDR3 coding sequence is TGCAGCGTTGAAGGTCAGAAATACGAGCAGTACTTC. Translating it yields CSVEGQKYEQYF.